This record covers a single T cell receptor beta chain. The antigen remains unidentified. These data are taken from a study of siplizumab effects on memory and regulatory T cells. The CDR3 covers 11 residues. CDR1 and CDR2 from the germline V gene are SNHLY and FYNNEI. With 0 bases removed from V and 7 bases from J, the gap between germline ends came to 3 bases. Produced via immunoSEQ multiplex PCR; TCRdb's table is partial and in-frame only. This table has some 96,000 clones, over 90% appearing once. Findings of the study overall: In roughly 75-95% of proliferating CD4+ or CD8+ clones, a naive or memory phenotype could not be assigned. Sequences below about 10^-5 frequency were poorly captured. As a result, only a minor fraction of alloreactive clones mapped to unstimulated subsets. With siplizumab, mappable alloreactive CD4+ clones averaged 68.8% Treg-derived, versus more than 25% in controls. Suppression by proliferating Tregs derived from siplizumab cultures was not verified.

The chain is built from TRBV2 and TRBJ1-1; no reliable D call. The sequencing input was non-Treg CD4+ T cells sorted from blood. The receptor comes from a human donor in good health. CDR3 residues: CASSEAREAFF. CDR3 bases: TGTGCCAGCAGTGAAGCACGTGAAGCTTTCTTT.